A single sample gave rise to the 32 T cell receptor beta chains below, sequenced in a study of blood T cell repertoires in COVID-19 (dated by TCRdb to 2018 to 2020). Library generation was performed with the immunoSEQ multiplex PCR assay. Imported from immuneACCESS, the table was reduced by TCRdb to in-frame sequences with V and J called. These copies leave out some clones; in studies compared against another copy, an unresolved V gene accounts for under half, and the cause of the remainder is not known. This sample gives about 140,000 clones in total; over 80% of them show up just once. The biggest ten clones account for about 1.7% of the sample. Sequencing input: peripheral blood. These receptor sequences come from a woman in her forties or fifties with acute or convalescent COVID-19.

V is TRBV5-4 and J is TRBJ2-5; 13 nucleotides line up with TRBD2. This CDR3 is 16 amino acids long. J was trimmed by 5 bases and V by 4 bases; bases with no gene match: 8. Germline loops: CDR1 SGHNT, CDR2 YYREEE (reference sequence). This CDR3 is CASSVPGLAGRETQYF. As DNA, the CDR3 is TGTGCCAGCAGCGTACCGGGACTAGCGGGACGGGAGACCCAGTACTTC.

The chain's CDR3 is CASSQSGGVTEAFF. The CDR3 nucleotides are TGTGCCAGCAGCCAATCGGGAGGAGTCACTGAAGCTTTCTTT. The rearrangement links TRBV3-1 (or the pseudogene TRBV3-2) to TRBJ1-1; D remains ambiguous. The CDR3 runs 14 residues. V was clipped by 2 bases and J by 4 bases, with 11 bases between them. Germline assignment: CDR1 LGHDT and CDR2 YNNKEL (reference sequence).

V and J are TRBV3-1 (or the pseudogene TRBV3-2) and TRBJ1-5; D call uncertain. Germline assignment: CDR1 LGHDT and CDR2 YNNKEL (reference sequence). With 1 base removed from V and 7 bases from J, the gap between germline ends came to 17 bases. The CDR3 sequence is 16 residues long. CDR3 protein: CASSQGLGEGQQPQHF. CDR3 sequence (DNA): TGTGCCAGCAGCCAAGGGCTCGGGGAAGGGCAGCAGCCCCAGCATTTT.

J is TRBJ2-2 and V is TRBV6-5; D gene unclear. The CDR3 covers 13 residues. The ends were cut back, 2 bases at V and 7 bases at J, with 8 bases in the middle. Germline CDR1 MNHEY, CDR2 SVGAGI. The chain's CDR3 is CASSYGGVGELFF. DNA for the CDR3: TGTGCCAGCAGTTACGGTGGAGTCGGGGAGCTGTTTTTT.

This chain's CDR3 is CGAKPGTGAEETQYF. For the CDR3, the DNA is TGCGGGGCCAAGCCCGGGACTGGAGCTGAGGAGACCCAGTACTTC. This sequence joins TRBV29-1 and TRBJ2-5, with D perhaps matching TRBD2 (6 bases). The germline gives CDR1 SQVTM, CDR2 ANQGSEA. The CDR3 runs 15 residues. The whole variable domain, filled in from reference TRBV29-1 and TRBJ2-5, reads SAVISQKPSRDICQRGTSLTIQCQVDSQVTMMFWYRQQPGQSLTLIATANQGSEATYESGFVIDKFPISRPNLTFSTLTVSNMSPEDSSIYLCGAKPGTGAEETQYFGPGTRLLVL.

This chain connects TRBV10-3 to TRBJ2-2; TRBD2 matches 11 bases. Germline CDR1 is ENHRY and CDR2 is SYGVKD. The CDR3 is 19 residues long. The junction had 9 bases not matched to a gene; V was cut back by 3 bases and J by 0 bases. CDR3: CAISEDPTSGRSNTGELFF. The CDR3 DNA reads TGTGCCATCAGTGAAGATCCCACTAGCGGGAGATCGAACACCGGGGAGCTGTTTTTT.

The rearrangement links TRBV12-3 or TRBV12-4 to TRBJ1-2; unclear D gene. The CDR3 contains 12 residues. The ends were cut back, 3 bases at V and 8 bases at J, with 10 bases in the middle. CDR3 sequence: CASSFQQLGYTF. In DNA form, the CDR3 reads TGTGCCAGCAGTTTTCAACAGCTCGGCTACACCTTC.

The rearrangement uses TRBV6-1 and TRBJ1-4, with D possibly TRBD1 on 6 matching bases. V gave up 1 base and J gave up 5 bases, with 11 bases separating them. CDR1 and CDR2 (germline): MNHNS, SASEGT. There are 15 residues in the CDR3. The CDR3 bases are TGTGCCAGCAGTGAAGTGGGGGCCCCGAATGAAAAACTGTTTTTT. Protein sequence: CASSEVGAPNEKLFF.

The chain carries TRBV6-5 and TRBJ1-1, with D possibly matching TRBD1 (6 bases). CDR1 is MNHEY and CDR2 is SVGAGI in the germline V gene. The CDR3 sequence is 15 residues long. Trimming removed 10 bases at V and 4 bases at J, with 22 bases between. CDR3 in amino acids: CATTAPTGYGTEAFF. The CDR3 coding sequence is TGTGCCACCACCGCCCCTACAGGGTATGGCACTGAAGCTTTCTTT.

This chain links TRBV14 with TRBJ2-7; 9 nucleotides match TRBD2. The CDR3 runs 16 residues. J lost 5 bases, V lost 0 bases, and 8 bases had no gene match. From germline, CDR1 is SGHDN and CDR2 FVKESK. This CDR3 reads CASSQEHSGRLHEQYF. CDR3 bases: TGTGCCAGCAGCCAAGAACACAGCGGGAGGCTCCACGAGCAGTACTTC.

This clone is a singleton in its sample. The genes are TRBV5-1 and TRBJ2-2; TRBD1 matches 8 bases. CDR1 is SGHRS and CDR2 is YFSETQ in the germline V gene. V lost 4 bases, J lost 1 base, and 6 bases stayed unmatched. The CDR3 consists of 16 residues. The CDR3 DNA reads as TGCGCCAGCAGCCCAAGGACAGGGATGAACACCGGGGAGCTGTTTTTT. Translation gives CASSPRTGMNTGELFF. Drawing the rest from reference TRBV5-1 and TRBJ2-2, the complete variable domain is KAGVTQTPRYLIKTRGQQVTLSCSPISGHRSVSWYQQTPGQGLQFLFEYFSETQRNKGNFPGRFSGRQFSNSRSEMNVSTLELGDSALYLCASSPRTGMNTGELFFGEGSRLTVL.

V and J are TRBV5-4 and TRBJ2-1; 7 bases are shared with TRBD1. The CDR3 is 13 amino acids. Germline V lookup: CDR1 SGHNT, CDR2 YYREEE (reference sequence). V lost 3 bases to trimming and J lost 6 bases; unmatched junction nucleotides: 3. In DNA, the CDR3 is TGTGCCAGCAGCTCTGACAGGGCCAATGAGCAGTTCTTC. It translates to CASSSDRANEQFF.

The V and J genes are TRBV7-3 and TRBJ2-1, with 12 bases identical to TRBD2. This CDR3 is built from 15 residues. Trimming took 3 bases from V and 10 from J; bases not matched to a gene: 7. Germline CDR1 reads SGHTA; CDR2 reads FQGTGA. CDR3 sequence: CASSLETSGSEEQFF. In DNA form, the CDR3 reads TGTGCCAGCAGCTTGGAGACTAGCGGGAGTGAGGAGCAGTTCTTC.

This clone was recorded only once. This chain links TRBV27 with TRBJ1-1; 7 bases align to TRBD1. The CDR3 is made up of 15 amino acids. Germline V gene data show CDR1 as MNHEY and CDR2 as SMNVEV (reference sequence). With V trimmed by 2 bases and J by 0 bases, 3 bases remained unmatched. The CDR3 sequence: CASSLRQGMNTEAFF. Here the CDR3 DNA reads TGTGCCAGCAGTTTACGACAGGGTATGAACACTGAAGCTTTCTTT.

This clone was detected once. V and J are TRBV4-1 and TRBJ1-1; the D gene is possibly TRBD1 (6 bases). V was pared by 1 base and J by 9 bases, with 9 bases between. This CDR3 has 12 residues. Looked up from germline, CDR1 is MGHRA and CDR2 is YSYEKL. The CDR3 sequence is CASSQAGQKAFF. The CDR3 DNA sequence: TGCGCCAGCAGCCAAGCGGGACAAAAAGCTTTCTTT.

The chain is built from TRBV9 and TRBJ2-5; 10 bases agree with TRBD1. V shed 1 base, J shed 4 bases, and the junction held 7 bases outside the gene matches. The V gene's germline CDR1 is SGDLS and CDR2 YYNGEE. This CDR3 region has 16 residues. CDR3 coding DNA: TGTGCCAGCAGCGTACGACCGGACAGGGGGGGAGAGACCCAGTACTTC. It yields the protein CASSVRPDRGGETQYF.

The chain uses TRBV9 and TRBJ2-1; D is uncertain. The CDR3 is 14 residues long. Germline V gene sequence: CDR1 SGDLS, CDR2 YYNGEE. V was clipped by 2 bases and J by 6 bases, with 12 bases between them. CDR3 DNA: TGTGCCAGCAGCGTCCTTCTAGTTTCCAATGAGCAGTTCTTC. This translates into CASSVLLVSNEQFF.

V usage is TRBV5-1 and J usage is TRBJ1-4; TRBD1 matches 8 bases. V was clipped by 4 bases and J by 8 bases; unmatched bases: 7. The CDR3 consists of 14 residues. CDR1 is SGHRS, CDR2 YFSETQ, per germline. CDR3 region: CASSTDRGGEKLFF. CDR3 DNA sequence: TGCGCCAGCAGCACCGACAGGGGAGGAGAAAAACTGTTTTTT.

This chain connects TRBV3-1 (or the pseudogene TRBV3-2) to TRBJ1-4; 8 bases are a match to TRBD1. Germline loops: CDR1 LGHDT, CDR2 YNNKEL (reference sequence). This CDR3 is 15 amino acids long. With V trimmed by 4 bases and J by 6 bases, 7 bases remained unmatched. Written as DNA, the CDR3 is TGTGCCAGCAGCCCAACAGGGGGTTTTTATGAAAAACTGTTTTTT. As protein: CASSPTGGFYEKLFF.

This chain joins TRBV4-2 and TRBJ1-4; D remains ambiguous. The CDR3 consists of 20 residues. CDR1 is LGHNA and CDR2 is YNFKEQ in the germline V gene. Trimming removed 0 bases at V and 0 bases at J, with 20 bases between. The CDR3: CASSQEEGSRGFATNEKLFF. CDR3 nucleotides: TGTGCCAGCAGCCAAGAGGAGGGCAGCCGTGGGTTTGCAACTAATGAAAAACTGTTTTTT.

This clone is a singleton in its sample. CDR3 amino acids: CASSLIGIRSAFNQPQHF. The CDR3 coding sequence is TGTGCCAGCAGCTTAATCGGGATCCGATCAGCCTTTAATCAGCCCCAGCATTTT. The chain uses TRBV5-5 and TRBJ1-5, with D hard to call. Germline loops: CDR1 SGHKS, CDR2 YYEKEE (reference sequence). The CDR3 covers 18 residues. V lost 2 bases and J lost 4, with 22 bases in between.

This clone was counted a few times. The rearrangement uses TRBV11-1 and TRBJ1-1; no clear D. Deletions cut 5 bases from V and 8 bases from J, with 6 bases between. CDR1 and CDR2 (germline): SGHAT, FQDESV (reference sequence). The CDR3 covers 10 residues. This CDR3 is CASSVTEAFF. DNA of the CDR3: TGTGCCAGCAGCGTGACAGAAGCTTTCTTT.

This clone was recorded once. The chain uses TRBV5-1 and TRBJ2-7, with 11 bases fitting TRBD2. This CDR3 spans 16 amino acids. Trimming took 2 bases from V and 0 from J; bases not matched to a gene: 4. Germline V gene lookup returns CDR1 SGHRS and CDR2 YFSETQ. CDR3 DNA sequence: TGCGCCAGCAGCTTAACCGGGACTAGCGGCTCCTACGAGCAGTACTTC. Translating gives CASSLTGTSGSYEQYF.

Here the CDR3 reads CATGQGNGNTIYF. The CDR3 DNA is TGTGCCACCGGACAGGGGAACGGAAACACCATATATTTT. The chain employs TRBV19 and TRBJ1-3; 9 positions match TRBD1. Germline-derived CDR1 and CDR2 are LNHDA and SQIVND (reference sequence). This CDR3 is 13 amino acids long. Unmatched junction bases numbered 5, after V lost 10 bases and J lost 4 bases.

The genes are TRBV18 and TRBJ1-2; TRBD1 is a possible D gene (6 bases). Per germline, CDR1 KGHSH and CDR2 LQKENI. This CDR3 has 16 amino acids. V was clipped by 3 bases and J by 0 bases, with 14 bases between them. Here the CDR3 reads CASSPTGTPTNYGYTF. CDR3 coding DNA: TGTGCCAGCTCACCGACCGGGACACCAACTAACTATGGCTACACCTTC.

CDR3 bases: TGTGCCACCAGTATACAGGGTGATACTGAAGCTTTCTTT. Translated: CATSIQGDTEAFF. The chain uses TRBV15 and TRBJ1-1, with D possibly being TRBD1 (6 bases). The CDR3 length is 13 residues. The germline gives CDR1 LNHNV, CDR2 YYDKDF (reference sequence). Trimming removed 6 bases from V and 5 bases from J, with 13 bases in between.

This rearrangement joins TRBV5-1 to TRBJ1-1; the match to TRBD1 covers 7 bases. CDR3 size: 16 residues. Germline V gene data show CDR1 as SGHRS and CDR2 as YFSETQ. V trimming: 4 bases; J trimming: 0 bases; junction bases outside the gene matches: 9. For the CDR3, the DNA is TGCGCCAGCAGCCAACAGGGGTCGCGGATGAACACTGAAGCTTTCTTT. Amino acids: CASSQQGSRMNTEAFF.

In DNA form, the CDR3 reads TGTGCCAGCAGCCAAGGAGTCTATGGCTACACCTTC. Protein: CASSQGVYGYTF. V is TRBV3-1 (or the pseudogene TRBV3-2) and J is TRBJ1-2; D not certain. Trimming cost V 1 base and J 4 bases, with 4 bases left between them. The germline gives CDR1 LGHDT, CDR2 YNNKEL (reference sequence). The length of the CDR3 is 12 residues.

This clone has a handful of counts. The genes are TRBV13 and TRBJ2-3; D unclear. The germline CDR1 and CDR2 sequences are PRHDT and FYEKMQ (reference sequence). The ends were cut back, 0 bases at V and 3 bases at J, with 4 bases in the middle. The CDR3 has 13 amino acids. CDR3 amino acids: CASSLGTTDTQYF. The CDR3, as DNA: TGTGCCAGCAGCTTAGGCACTACAGATACGCAGTATTTT.

V gene TRBV7-9 combines with J gene TRBJ1-1, with D perhaps matching TRBD1 (5 bases). The CDR3 covers 13 residues. Germline CDR1 reads SEHNR; CDR2 reads FQNEAQ (reference sequence). Trimming pared 5 bases from V and 5 bases from J, leaving 12 bases between. The CDR3 loop reads CASSLQGLTEAFF. CDR3 nucleotides: TGTGCCAGCAGCCTCCAGGGTTTGACTGAAGCTTTCTTT.

J is TRBJ1-1 and V is TRBV27; D remains ambiguous. The CDR3 extends over 12 amino acids. Looked up from germline, CDR1 is MNHEY and CDR2 is SMNVEV (reference sequence). Trimming shortened V by 11 bases and J by 5 bases, and 15 bases separated the two germline ends. The chain's CDR3 is CASGPQGTEAFF. The DNA of the CDR3 is TGTGCCTCGGGTCCTCAAGGAACTGAAGCTTTCTTT.

The chain is built from TRBV13 and TRBJ2-2, with D perhaps TRBD2 (6 bases). Trimming removed 0 bases from V and 5 bases from J, with 10 bases in between. The CDR3 length is 15 residues. CDR1 is PRHDT, CDR2 FYEKMQ, per germline (reference sequence). CDR3 in amino acids: CASSLGGRVTGELFF. The CDR3 region has the DNA TGTGCCAGCAGCTTAGGCGGGAGAGTTACCGGGGAGCTGTTTTTT.